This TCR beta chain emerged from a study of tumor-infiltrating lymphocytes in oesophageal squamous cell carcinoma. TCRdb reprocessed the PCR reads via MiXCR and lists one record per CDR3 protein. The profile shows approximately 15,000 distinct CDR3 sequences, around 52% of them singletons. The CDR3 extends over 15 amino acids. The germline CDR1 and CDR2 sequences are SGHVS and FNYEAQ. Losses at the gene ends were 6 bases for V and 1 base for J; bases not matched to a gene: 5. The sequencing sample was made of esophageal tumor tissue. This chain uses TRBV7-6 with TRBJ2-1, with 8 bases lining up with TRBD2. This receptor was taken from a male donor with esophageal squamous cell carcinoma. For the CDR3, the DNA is TGTGCCAGCAGTGAACTAGCGGCTTCCTACAATGAGCAGTTCTTC. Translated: CASSELAASYNEQFF.